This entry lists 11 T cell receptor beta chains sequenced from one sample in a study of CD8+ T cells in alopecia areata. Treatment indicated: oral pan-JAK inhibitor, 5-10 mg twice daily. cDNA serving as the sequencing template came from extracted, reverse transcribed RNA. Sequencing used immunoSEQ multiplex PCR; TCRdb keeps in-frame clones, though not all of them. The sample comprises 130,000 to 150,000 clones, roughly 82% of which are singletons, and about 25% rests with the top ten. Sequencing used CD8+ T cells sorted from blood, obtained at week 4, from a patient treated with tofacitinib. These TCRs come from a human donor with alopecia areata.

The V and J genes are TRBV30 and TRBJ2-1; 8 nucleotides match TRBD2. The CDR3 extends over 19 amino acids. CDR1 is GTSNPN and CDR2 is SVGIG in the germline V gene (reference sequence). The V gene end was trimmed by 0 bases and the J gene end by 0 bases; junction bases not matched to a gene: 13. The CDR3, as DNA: TGTGCCTGGAGTGTACTAGCGGTCACTCGCATTAGCTCCTACAATGAGCAGTTCTTC. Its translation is CAWSVLAVTRISSYNEQFF.

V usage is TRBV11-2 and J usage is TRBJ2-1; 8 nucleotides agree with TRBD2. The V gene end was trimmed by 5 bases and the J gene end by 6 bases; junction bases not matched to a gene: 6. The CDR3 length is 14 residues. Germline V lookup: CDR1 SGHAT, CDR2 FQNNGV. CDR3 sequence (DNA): TGTGCCAGCAGCGGGTCGGGGGGGCCCAATGAGCAGTTCTTC. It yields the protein CASSGSGGPNEQFF. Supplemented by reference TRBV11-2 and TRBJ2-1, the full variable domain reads EAGVAQSPRYKIIEKRQSVAFWCNPISGHATLYWYQQILGQGPKLLIQFQNNGVVDDSQLPKDRFSAERLKGVDSTLKIQPAKLEDSAVYLCASSGSGGPNEQFFGPGTRLTVL.

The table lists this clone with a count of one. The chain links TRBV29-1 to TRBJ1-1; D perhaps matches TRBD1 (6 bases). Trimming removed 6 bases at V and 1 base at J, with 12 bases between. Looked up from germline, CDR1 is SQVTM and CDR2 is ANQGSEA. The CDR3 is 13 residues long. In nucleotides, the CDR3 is TGCAGCGTGTGGGACAAGGCGAACACTGAAGCTTTCTTT. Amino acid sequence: CSVWDKANTEAFF. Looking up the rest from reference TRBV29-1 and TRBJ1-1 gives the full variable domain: SAVISQKPSRDICQRGTSLTIQCQVDSQVTMMFWYRQQPGQSLTLIATANQGSEATYESGFVIDKFPISRPNLTFSTLTVSNMSPEDSSIYLCSVWDKANTEAFFGQGTRLTVV.

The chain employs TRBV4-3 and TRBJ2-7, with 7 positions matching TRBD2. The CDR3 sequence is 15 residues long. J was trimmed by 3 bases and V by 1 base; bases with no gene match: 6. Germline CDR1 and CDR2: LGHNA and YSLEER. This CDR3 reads CASSQARGGGYEQYF. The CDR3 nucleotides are TGCGCCAGCAGCCAAGCCCGTGGGGGGGGCTACGAGCAGTACTTC.

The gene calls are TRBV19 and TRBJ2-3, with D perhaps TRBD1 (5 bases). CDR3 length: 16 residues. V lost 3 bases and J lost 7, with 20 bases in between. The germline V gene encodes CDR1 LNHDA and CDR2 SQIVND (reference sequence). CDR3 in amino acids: CASSMGQGKAPNTQYF. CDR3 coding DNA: TGTGCCAGTAGTATGGGCCAGGGTAAAGCCCCGAATACGCAGTATTTT. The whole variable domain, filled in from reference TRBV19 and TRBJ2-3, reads DGGITQSPKYLFRKEGQNVTLSCEQNLNHDAMYWYRQDPGQGLRLIYYSQIVNDFQKGDIAEGYSVSREKKESFPLTVTSAQKNPTAFYLCASSMGQGKAPNTQYFGPGTRLTVL.

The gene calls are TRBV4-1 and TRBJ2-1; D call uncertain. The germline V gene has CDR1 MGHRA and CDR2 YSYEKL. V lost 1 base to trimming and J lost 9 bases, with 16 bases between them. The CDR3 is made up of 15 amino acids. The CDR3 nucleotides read TGCGCCAGCAGCCAAGGGTTAGTTCGATCAATTGAGCAGTTCTTC. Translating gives CASSQGLVRSIEQFF.

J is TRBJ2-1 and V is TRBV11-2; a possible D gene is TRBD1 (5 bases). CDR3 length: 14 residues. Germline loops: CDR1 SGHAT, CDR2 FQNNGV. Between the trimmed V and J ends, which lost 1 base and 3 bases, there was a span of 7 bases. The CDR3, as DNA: TGTGCCAGCAGCTTAGGGGGCGGCTACAATGAGCAGTTCTTC. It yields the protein CASSLGGGYNEQFF.

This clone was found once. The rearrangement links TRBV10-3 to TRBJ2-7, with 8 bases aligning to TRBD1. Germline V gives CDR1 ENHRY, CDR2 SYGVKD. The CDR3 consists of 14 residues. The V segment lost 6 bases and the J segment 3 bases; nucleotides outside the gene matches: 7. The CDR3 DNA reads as TGTGCCATCAGGGCAGGGGGCGAAGACTACGAGCAGTACTTC. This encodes CAIRAGGEDYEQYF.

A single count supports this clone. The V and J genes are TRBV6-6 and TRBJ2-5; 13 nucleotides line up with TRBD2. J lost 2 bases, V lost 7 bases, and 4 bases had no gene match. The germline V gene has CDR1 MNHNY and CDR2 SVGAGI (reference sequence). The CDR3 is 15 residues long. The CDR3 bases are TGTGCCAGCACCGTGGGACTAGCGGGGCAAGAGACCCAGTACTTC. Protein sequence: CASTVGLAGQETQYF.

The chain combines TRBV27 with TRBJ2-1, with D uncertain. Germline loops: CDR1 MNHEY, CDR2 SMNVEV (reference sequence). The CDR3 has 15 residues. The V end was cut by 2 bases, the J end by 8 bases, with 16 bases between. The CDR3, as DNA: TGTGCCAGCAGTTTAGTCAGCACTAACGTCGATGAGCAGTTCTTC. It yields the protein CASSLVSTNVDEQFF.

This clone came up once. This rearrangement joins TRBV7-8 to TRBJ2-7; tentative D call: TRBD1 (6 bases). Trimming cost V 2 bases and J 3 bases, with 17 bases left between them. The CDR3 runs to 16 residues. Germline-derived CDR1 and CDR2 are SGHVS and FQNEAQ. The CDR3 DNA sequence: TGTGCCAGCAGCTTACTCCTAGCCAGGGGCTTCTACGAGCAGTACTTC. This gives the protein CASSLLLARGFYEQYF.